Given below is one T cell receptor beta chain in context. The antigen is not known. This sample stems from a study of cytomegalovirus exposure and HLA in healthy donors. Notes on the study in general: More clonal expansion characterized HLA-associated TCR beta chains than equally common others in a later analysis. Through in vitro validation, a few CMV-associated chains were shown to be specific for CMV antigens.

In the PCR, 60 Vbeta and 13 Jbeta primers were used. Libraries were prepared by immunoSEQ multiplex PCR; TCRdb keeps only in-frame clonotypes and omits some of them. The table shows 150,000 to 200,000 clones, with 60% to 80% occurring only once. V lost 5 bases and J 8 bases, leaving 3 bases between the germline ends. Germline CDR1 and CDR2: SNHLY and FYNNEI. The CDR3 covers 10 residues. Sequenced: PBMCs. The gene calls are TRBV2 and TRBJ1-4; D ambiguous. The TCR originated in a man in his fifties in good health and CMV-seropositive. The CDR3 coding sequence is TGTGCCAGCAGTCGGGAAAAACTGTTTTTT. It encodes CASSREKLFF.